This TCR beta chain was sequenced in a study of tumor-infiltrating lymphocytes in primary liver carcinoma. Looking at the study overall: The patients, men and women alike, were aged 30 to 69 years. Lesions, classed as T1-T3 N0M0, spanned roughly 4.2 to 10 cm across. Samples returned roughly 3.5 to 8 million productive TCRbeta reads, a yield that was similar across tissue types.

Total RNA amounting to roughly 480 ng was the source from which TCR beta cDNA was made with a constant-region primer. Nested multiplex PCR, run for three rounds with slightly modified ARM-PCR, yielded TCR beta libraries. In the first two PCR rounds, TRBV1-TRBV30 forward primers were paired with a C-beta reverse primer, and each round lasted roughly 9 cycles. One entry per CDR3 protein results from TCRdb running MiXCR on the multiplex PCR reads. The table records 150,000 to 200,000 distinct CDR3 sequences, about 82% of them present only once. Comments on this clonotype: Its antigen remains unknown. This CDR3 fails to terminate in the conserved phenylalanine or tryptophan, so it likely reflects a read error. Because the CDR3's place on the DNA is in doubt, the DNA is left out and the CDR3 is given as listed by TCRdb.

Study observations and caveats: Tumor-adjacent and tumor-blood pairs shared a smaller degree of overlap than tumor region pairs.

Taking about 20-31 mg of unsorted bulk tissue, the authors co-extracted RNA and DNA. Per the germline V gene, CDR1 is SGHAT and CDR2 is FQNNGV. The length of the CDR3 is 15 amino acids, counting both ends. Material: tumor tissue from primary liver carcinoma. The receptor was derived from a middle-aged man with primary liver carcinoma and hepatitis B virus infection. The chain has TRBV11-2 and TRBJ2-1. CDR3 region: CASKIDGSSYNEQLL.